Below, 9 T cell receptor beta chains from the same sample are listed, as sequenced in a study of T cells in Graves' hyperthyroidism and ophthalmopathy. Template material for amplifying TCR beta CDR3 regions consisted of RNA transcripts. With the HTBI primer set, the TCR CDR3 went through a first round of RT-PCR. TCRdb fed the multiplex PCR reads into MiXCR, producing one record per CDR3 protein. The table has some 350,000 distinct CDR3 sequences, 13% to 15% seen once. The sequenced sample consisted of blood. Receptors were obtained from a woman between 55 and 75 years old with Graves' ophthalmopathy.

This clonotype was detected only once. J is TRBJ1-2 and V is TRBV19; D unresolved. V was clipped by 3 bases and J by 4 bases, with 6 bases between them. The CDR3 extends over 12 amino acids. Germline values: CDR1 LNHDA, CDR2 SQIVND (reference sequence). CDR3: CASSMHSYGYTF. DNA of the CDR3: TGTGCCAGTAGTATGCACAGCTATGGCTACACCTTC.

This clonotype came up many times. The rearrangement joins TRBV2 to TRBJ1-1; D unclear. The CDR3 sequence is 14 residues long. V was clipped by 1 base and J by 2 bases, with 8 bases between them. Germline V gene sequence: CDR1 SNHLY, CDR2 FYNNEI. The CDR3, as DNA: TGTGCCAGCAGTGAAGACACCCCTAACACTGAAGCTTTCTTT. Protein: CASSEDTPNTEAFF.

Only one count was recorded for this clonotype. The rearrangement links TRBV19 to TRBJ1-1; D not resolved. V was shortened by 1 base and J by 1 base, with 4 bases between the two germline ends. The CDR3 spans 13 residues. The V gene's germline CDR1 is LNHDA and CDR2 SQIVND (reference sequence). Written as DNA, the CDR3 is TGTGCCAGTAGTATAGGACAGAACACTGAAGCTTTCTTT. Translation: CASSIGQNTEAFF.

This clonotype was observed at least ten times. The chain joins TRBV28 to TRBJ1-1, with 10 bases identical to TRBD1. V gave up 3 bases and J gave up 5 bases; unmatched junction bases: 9. Germline assignment: CDR1 MDHEN and CDR2 SYDVKM. The CDR3 is 16 amino acids. DNA of the CDR3: TGTGCCAGCAGTTTCTCCGGGACAGGGGTTCGAACTGAAGCTTTCTTT. Translating it yields CASSFSGTGVRTEAFF. Full variable domain (missing parts from reference TRBV28 and TRBJ1-1): DVKVTQSSRYLVKRTGEKVFLECVQDMDHENMFWYRQDPGLGLRLIYFSYDVKMKEKGDIPEGYSVSREKKERFSLILESASTNQTSMYLCASSFSGTGVRTEAFFGQGTRLTVV.

This clonotype occurred many times. This rearrangement joins TRBV5-1 to TRBJ1-2, with D maybe TRBD1 (5 bases). The CDR3 totals 13 residues. Germline CDR1 is SGHRS and CDR2 is YFSETQ. V lost 4 bases and J 7 bases, leaving 14 bases between the germline ends. The CDR3 sequence is CASSGGTDGGYTF. The CDR3 DNA reads TGCGCCAGCAGCGGAGGGACGGATGGTGGCTACACCTTC. Looking up the rest from reference TRBV5-1 and TRBJ1-2 gives the full variable domain: KAGVTQTPRYLIKTRGQQVTLSCSPISGHRSVSWYQQTPGQGLQFLFEYFSETQRNKGNFPGRFSGRQFSNSRSEMNVSTLELGDSALYLCASSGGTDGGYTFGSGTRLTVV.

With respect to this clonotype: It is likely a read error, because the conserved phenylalanine at the end of the CDR3 is missing. This sequence joins TRBV12-3 or TRBV12-4 and TRBJ2-1; 11 nucleotides match TRBD2. This CDR3 has 15 amino acids. Losses at the gene ends were 7 bases for V and 2 bases for J; bases not matched to a gene: 4. In DNA form, the CDR3 reads TGTGCCAGCAATGTAGCGGGAGGGGCCTACAATGAGCAGTTCCTC. It translates to CASNVAGGAYNEQFL.

The sample holds many counts of this clonotype. In DNA form, the CDR3 reads TGTGCCAGCACGGGGGGCGTGTTCAATGAGCAGTTCTTC. Amino acids: CASTGGVFNEQFF. The chain combines TRBV7-9 with TRBJ2-1, with D perhaps matching TRBD2 (7 bases). In germline, CDR1 is SEHNR, CDR2 FQNEAQ (reference sequence). V gave up 7 bases and J gave up 6 bases, with 13 bases separating them. The CDR3 extends over 13 amino acids.

This clonotype occurred many times. The chain combines TRBV7-3 with TRBJ2-5; TRBD1 matches at 8 bases. CDR3 length equals 14 residues. Germline-derived CDR1 and CDR2 are SGHTA and FQGTGA. Unmatched junction bases numbered 2, after V lost 1 base and J lost 4 bases. For the CDR3, the DNA is TGTGCCAGCAGCTTAAGAGGACAGGGAGAGACCCAGTACTTC. Translating it yields CASSLRGQGETQYF.

This clonotype was counted a few times. The chain joins TRBV29-1 to TRBJ2-1, with TRBD1 identical over 9 bases. CDR3 length: 15 residues. V dropped 6 bases and J dropped 7; count of bases not matched to a gene: 13. In germline, CDR1 is SQVTM, CDR2 ANQGSEA. CDR3 sequence (DNA): TGCAGCGTACATCCATCCGGGACAGGGCCAAATGAGCAGTTCTTC. The encoded protein is CSVHPSGTGPNEQFF.